This entry features one T cell receptor (beta chain) sequence. The antigen is unknown. This record comes from a study of T cells after yellow fever vaccination. The overall study: The fractions with low cell numbers were processed using SMART-Seq v4 Ultra Low Input.

Deletions cut 3 bases from V and 4 bases from J, with 20 bases between. This CDR3 comprises 17 residues. Germline CDR1 is KGHDR and CDR2 is SFDVKD. Study outcomes and limitations: Reappearing after the booster were most of the clones from primary vaccination (roughly 95% CD4, approximately 86% CD8). FACS-sorted repertoires could contain abundant clonotypes contaminating from the bulk population.

Researchers made TCR cDNA using 5'RACE template switching, and this step added a universal primer site and UMIs. One entry per CDR3 protein results from TCRdb running MiXCR on the 5' RACE reads. The sample comprises some 390,000 distinct CDR3 sequences, around 20% of which are singletons, and 15% to 20% rests with the top ten. The origin of this receptor is a man aged 18 to 30 who received the YFV17D yellow fever vaccine. The starting material was PBMCs, obtained before the yellow fever booster vaccination. This chain uses TRBV24-1 with TRBJ1-2, with no clear D. Written as DNA, the CDR3 is TGTGCCACCAGTGATGTTGATGCGGACCGCACTTCCTATGGCTACACCTTC. It is translated as CATSDVDADRTSYGYTF.